This T cell receptor (beta chain) was recovered during a study of blood T cell repertoires in COVID-19. Study as a whole: The United States, Italy and Spain provided the acute and convalescent COVID-19 samples. From T cells, B-cell-depleted T cells, or PBMCs came the material, which was cDNA or gDNA.

Authors' methods: Amplification of reference gene primers provided the estimated nucleated cell counts. Using immunoSEQ multiplex PCR, the repertoire was profiled, and TCRdb retains in-frame clones only, with some absent. Clone size and the V and J calls come from that table; the DNA yielded D and trimming. The sample lists about 65,000 clones, under 95% occurring once. The TCR comes from a man between 65 and 85 years old with active COVID-19. The specimen sequenced was peripheral blood.

The CDR3 DNA sequence: TGTGCCAGCAGCATGTTCGGGAGGGAGGAAAAACTGTTTTTT. It yields the protein CASSMFGREEKLFF. The chain uses TRBV3-1 (or the pseudogene TRBV3-2) and TRBJ1-4; D unresolved. Trimming took 5 bases from V and 8 from J, leaving 15 bases between them. This CDR3 is 14 amino acids long. Germline assignment: CDR1 LGHDT and CDR2 YNNKEL (reference sequence).